This passage covers 13 T cell receptor beta chains from one sample sequenced in a study of early T cells in non-severe SARS-CoV-2 infection. In TCRdb, the 5' RACE reads were re-called with MiXCR into one record per CDR3 protein. The repertoire holds more than 65,000 distinct CDR3 sequences, with about 12% as singletons. The sequencing input was whole blood. Source of these receptors: an adult who was a healthcare worker with PCR-confirmed SARS-CoV-2 infection or an uninfected control (not recorded which).

This clonotype was found a few times. The chain combines TRBV3-1 with TRBJ1-2; TRBD1 is a possible D gene (5 bases). This CDR3 spans 14 amino acids. CDR1 LGHDT and CDR2 YNNKEL come from the germline V gene (reference sequence). The V and J ends lost 8 bases and 8 bases respectively, with 21 bases between them. The DNA of the CDR3 is TGTGCCAGCCAAACGGGGCGAGGGTCTAACGGCTACACCTTC. This encodes CASQTGRGSNGYTF.

The gene calls are TRBV7-2 and TRBJ2-7, with TRBD2 identical over 11 bases. The J segment lost 9 bases and the V segment lost 3 bases, leaving 1 base of the junction unmatched. This CDR3 spans 12 amino acids. The germline gives CDR1 SGHTA, CDR2 FQGNSA. This chain's CDR3 is CASSLGTSGQYF. CDR3 sequence (DNA): TGTGCCAGCAGCTTGGGGACTAGCGGGCAGTACTTC.

This clonotype showed up just a few times. V and J are TRBV20-1 and TRBJ2-3; D unclear. CDR3 size: 13 residues. With 4 bases removed from V and 2 bases from J, the gap between germline ends came to 10 bases. Germline-derived CDR1 and CDR2 are DFQATT and SNEGSKA (reference sequence). The CDR3: CSAIPRPTDTQYF. The CDR3, as DNA: TGCAGTGCTATCCCCCGACCCACAGATACGCAGTATTTT.

The chain joins TRBV7-2 to TRBJ1-1; possibly TRBD1 for D (6 bases). V gave up 2 bases and J gave up 5 bases, with 21 bases separating them. This CDR3 has 17 residues. Germline-derived CDR1 and CDR2 are SGHTA and FQGNSA. CDR3 nucleotide sequence: TGTGCCAGCAGCTTAATATCCGGGACATCGTTTACTACTGAAGCTTTCTTT. Translated, it gives CASSLISGTSFTTEAFF.

This clonotype was seen repeatedly, ten times or more. The V and J genes are TRBV5-1 and TRBJ1-1, with TRBD1 as a possible D gene (5 bases). The length of the CDR3 is 15 residues. Germline CDR1 and CDR2: SGHRS and YFSETQ. V lost 2 bases, J lost 0 bases, and 11 bases lay in between. The CDR3 here is CASSFGGPLNTEAFF. The DNA of the CDR3 is TGCGCCAGCAGCTTTGGGGGACCCCTGAACACTGAAGCTTTCTTT.

The sample holds a few counts of this clonotype. For the CDR3, the DNA is TGCAGTGCTAGGGGCCAAGAAGAAAAACTGTTTTTT. Encoded protein: CSARGQEEKLFF. V usage is TRBV20-1 and J usage is TRBJ1-4, with unresolved D. Germline CDR1 reads DFQATT; CDR2 reads SNEGSKA (reference sequence). V dropped 3 bases and J dropped 8 bases, with 10 bases sitting between them. The CDR3 runs to 12 residues.

CDR3 protein: CSAPGTSGINEQFF. In DNA, the CDR3 is TGCAGTGCTCCCGGGACTAGCGGTATTAATGAGCAGTTCTTC. The chain is built from TRBV20-1 and TRBJ2-1; TRBD2 agrees at 11 bases. Germline V lookup: CDR1 DFQATT, CDR2 SNEGSKA (reference sequence). CDR3 length: 14 amino acids. Germline trimming cut 5 bases from V and 7 bases from J; bases unmatched to any gene: 7.

This clonotype came up many times. V and J are TRBV20-1 and TRBJ2-7; tentatively, D is TRBD1 or TRBD2 (5 bases each). The germline V gene has CDR1 DFQATT and CDR2 SNEGSKA (reference sequence). V was trimmed by 7 bases and J by 0 bases, leaving 16 bases between them. CDR3 size: 14 residues. CDR3 DNA: TGCAGTGGTCTGGGGGAAGGGGCCTCCTACGAGCAGTACTTC. Its protein is CSGLGEGASYEQYF.

This clonotype occurred many times. The CDR3 spells CATSVSTSGYNEQFF. The CDR3 DNA follows: TGTGCCACCAGTGTGTCGACTAGCGGTTACAATGAGCAGTTCTTC. The V gene is TRBV24-1, the J gene TRBJ2-1, with 9 bases matching TRBD2. This CDR3 spans 15 amino acids. Per germline, CDR1 KGHDR and CDR2 SFDVKD. Trimming removed 5 bases from V and 4 bases from J; junction bases left unmatched: 5.

The CDR3 loop is CASRLTQVATDTQYF. The DNA for the CDR3 is TGTGCCAGCAGATTAACTCAGGTAGCTACAGATACGCAGTATTTT. The chain links TRBV7-9 to TRBJ2-3, with D unresolved. Trimming left V 6 bases short and J 3 bases short, with 16 bases between. This CDR3 has 15 residues. CDR1 and CDR2 from the germline V gene are SEHNR and FQNEAQ (reference sequence).

This clonotype turned up a few times. This rearrangement joins TRBV18 to TRBJ2-7; possibly TRBD1 or TRBD2 for D (5 bases each). This CDR3 is 14 amino acids long. Germline values: CDR1 KGHSH, CDR2 LQKENI. V dropped 3 bases and J dropped 2 bases, with 11 bases sitting between them. CDR3 protein: CASSPGTVTYEQYF. CDR3 nucleotide sequence: TGTGCCAGCTCACCCGGGACGGTAACCTACGAGCAGTACTTC. The full variable domain, rest sourced from reference TRBV18 and TRBJ2-7, is NAGVMQNPRHLVRRRGQEARLRCSPMKGHSHVYWYRQLPEEGLKFMVYLQKENIIDESGMPKERFSAEFPKEGPSILRIQQVVRGDSAAYFCASSPGTVTYEQYFGPGTRLTVT.

At least ten counts were recorded for this clonotype. The J gene is TRBJ2-7, the V gene TRBV6-1; D uncertain. The CDR3 spans 14 residues. Per germline, CDR1 MNHNS and CDR2 SASEGT. Trimming cost V 7 bases and J 2 bases, with 15 bases left between them. CDR3 DNA: TGTGCCAGCATCATCAGTTCGCGGCCCTACGAGCAGTACTTC. It encodes CASIISSRPYEQYF.

This clonotype was detected ten times or more. The chain couples TRBV20-1 to TRBJ1-1; D remains ambiguous. The length of the CDR3 is 14 residues. The V end was cut by 0 bases, the J end by 4 bases, with 12 bases between. The germline V gene encodes CDR1 DFQATT and CDR2 SNEGSKA (reference sequence). The CDR3: CSARDKALGTEAFF. The CDR3 DNA reads as TGCAGTGCTAGAGATAAGGCCCTGGGCACTGAAGCTTTCTTT.